Below, one T cell receptor beta chain is given with its context. Antigen: not known. This record comes from a study of T cell responses to AZD1222 COVID-19 vaccine. The length of the CDR3 is 13 residues. V lost 2 bases and J lost 5, with 7 bases in between. Germline CDR1 SGHTA, CDR2 FQGTGA. The data were produced by immunoSEQ multiplex PCR, yet TCRdb's version contains in-frame clones alone and is incomplete. The sample shows roughly 58,000 clones, 89% of them seen only once. Notes on the study in general: Researchers report vaccine-associated CD4 TCRs spanning spike, with dominance at 160-218 and 743-854. Donors were chiefly white British, with a greater number of females, and clonal diversity was perhaps underestimated. With two AZD1222 doses given, Spike-specific TCR breadth and depth both rose.

The material sequenced was peripheral blood, taken 28 days after the second AZD1222 dose. This sequence originates from an adult who received the AZD1222 COVID-19 vaccine. The chain carries TRBV7-3 and TRBJ1-5; D uncertain. The DNA of the CDR3 is TGTGCCAGCAGCTTATTGGGAGATCAGCCCCAGCATTTT. Residues: CASSLLGDQPQHF. The variable domain in full, with the rest retrieved from reference TRBV7-3 and TRBJ1-5, is GAGVSQTPSNKVTEKGKYVELRCDPISGHTALYWYRQSLGQGPEFLIYFQGTGAADDSGLPNDRFFAVRPEGSVSTLKIQRTERGDSAVYLCASSLLGDQPQHFGDGTRLSIL.